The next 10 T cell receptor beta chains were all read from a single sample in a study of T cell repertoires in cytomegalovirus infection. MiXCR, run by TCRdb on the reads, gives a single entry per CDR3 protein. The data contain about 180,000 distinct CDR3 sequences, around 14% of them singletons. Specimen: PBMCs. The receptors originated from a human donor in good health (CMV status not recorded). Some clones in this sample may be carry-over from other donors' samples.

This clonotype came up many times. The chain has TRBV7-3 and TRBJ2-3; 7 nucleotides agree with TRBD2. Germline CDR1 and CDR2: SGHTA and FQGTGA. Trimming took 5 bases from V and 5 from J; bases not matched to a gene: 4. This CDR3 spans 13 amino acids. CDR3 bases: TGTGCCAGCAGCCTCGGGACTATAGATACGCAGTATTTT. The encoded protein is CASSLGTIDTQYF. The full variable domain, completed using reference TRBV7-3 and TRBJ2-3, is GAGVSQTPSNKVTEKGKYVELRCDPISGHTALYWYRQSLGQGPEFLIYFQGTGAADDSGLPNDRFFAVRPEGSVSTLKIQRTERGDSAVYLCASSLGTIDTQYFGPGTRLTVL.

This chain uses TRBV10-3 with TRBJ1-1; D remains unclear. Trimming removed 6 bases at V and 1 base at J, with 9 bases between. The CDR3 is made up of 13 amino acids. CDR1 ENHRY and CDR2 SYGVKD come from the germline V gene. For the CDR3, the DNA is TGTGCCATCAGCCCCCTAGAGAACACTGAAGCTTTCTTT. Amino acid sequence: CAISPLENTEAFF.

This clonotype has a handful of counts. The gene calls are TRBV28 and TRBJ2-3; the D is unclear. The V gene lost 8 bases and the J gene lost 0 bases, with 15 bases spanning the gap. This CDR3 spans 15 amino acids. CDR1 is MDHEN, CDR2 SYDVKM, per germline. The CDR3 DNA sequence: TGTGCCAGCTTTACCCAGGCCCCTAGCACAGATACGCAGTATTTT. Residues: CASFTQAPSTDTQYF.

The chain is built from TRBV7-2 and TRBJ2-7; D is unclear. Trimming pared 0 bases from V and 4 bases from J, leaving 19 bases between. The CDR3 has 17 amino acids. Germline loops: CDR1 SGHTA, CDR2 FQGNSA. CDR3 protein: CASSLALTAWDVYEQYF. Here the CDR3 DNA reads TGTGCCAGCAGCTTAGCGCTGACGGCTTGGGATGTTTACGAGCAGTACTTC.

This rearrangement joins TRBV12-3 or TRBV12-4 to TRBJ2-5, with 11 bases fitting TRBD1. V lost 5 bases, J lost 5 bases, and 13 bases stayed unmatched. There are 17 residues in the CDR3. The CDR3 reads CASSGRGRDRGWETQYF. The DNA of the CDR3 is TGTGCCAGCAGTGGGCGGGGAAGGGACAGGGGGTGGGAGACCCAGTACTTC.

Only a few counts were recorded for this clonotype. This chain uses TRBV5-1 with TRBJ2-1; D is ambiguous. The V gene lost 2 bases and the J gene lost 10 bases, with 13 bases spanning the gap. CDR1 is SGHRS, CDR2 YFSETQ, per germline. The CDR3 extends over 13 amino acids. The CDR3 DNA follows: TGCGCCAGCAGCTTTTGGGCCGCTCAAGAGCAGTTCTTC. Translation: CASSFWAAQEQFF.

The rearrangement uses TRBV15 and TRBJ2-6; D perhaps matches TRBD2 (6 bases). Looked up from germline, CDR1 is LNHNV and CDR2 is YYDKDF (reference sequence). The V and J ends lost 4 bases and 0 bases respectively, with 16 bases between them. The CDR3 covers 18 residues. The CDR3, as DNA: TGTGCCACCAGCAATCGTGGCGGGGTCTACTCTGGGGCCAACGTCCTGACTTTC. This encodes CATSNRGGVYSGANVLTF. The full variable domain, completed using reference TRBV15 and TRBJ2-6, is DAMVIQNPRYQVTQFGKPVTLSCSQTLNHNVMYWYQQKSSQAPKLLFHYYDKDFNNEADTPDNFQSRRPNTSFCFLDIRSPGLGDTAMYLCATSNRGGVYSGANVLTFGAGSRLTVL.

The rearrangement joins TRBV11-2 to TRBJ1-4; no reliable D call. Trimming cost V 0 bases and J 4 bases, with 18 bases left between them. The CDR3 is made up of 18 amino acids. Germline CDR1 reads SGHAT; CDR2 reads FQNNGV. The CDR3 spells CASSLDLGPRGGNEKLFF. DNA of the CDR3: TGTGCCAGCAGCTTAGATCTAGGACCCCGGGGTGGTAATGAAAAACTGTTTTTT.

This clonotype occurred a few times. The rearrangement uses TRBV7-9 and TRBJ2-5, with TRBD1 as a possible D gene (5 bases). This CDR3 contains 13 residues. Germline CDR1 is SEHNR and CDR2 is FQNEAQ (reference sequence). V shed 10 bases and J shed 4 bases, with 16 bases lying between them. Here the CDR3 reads CATPRGRGETQYF. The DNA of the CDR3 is TGTGCCACCCCCCGTGGAAGGGGAGAGACCCAGTACTTC. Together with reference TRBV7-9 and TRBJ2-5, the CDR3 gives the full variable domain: DTGVSQNPRHKITKRGQNVTFRCDPISEHNRLYWYRQTLGQGPEFLTYFQNEAQLEKSRLLSDRFSAERPKGSFSTLEIQRTEQGDSAMYLCATPRGRGETQYFGPGTRLLVL.

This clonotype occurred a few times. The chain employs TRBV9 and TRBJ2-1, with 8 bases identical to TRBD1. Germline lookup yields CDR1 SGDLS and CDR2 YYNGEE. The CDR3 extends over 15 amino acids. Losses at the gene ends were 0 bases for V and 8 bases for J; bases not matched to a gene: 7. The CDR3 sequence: CASSVARGLRDEQFF. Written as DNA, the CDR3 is TGTGCCAGCAGCGTAGCCAGGGGGCTTCGAGATGAGCAGTTCTTC.